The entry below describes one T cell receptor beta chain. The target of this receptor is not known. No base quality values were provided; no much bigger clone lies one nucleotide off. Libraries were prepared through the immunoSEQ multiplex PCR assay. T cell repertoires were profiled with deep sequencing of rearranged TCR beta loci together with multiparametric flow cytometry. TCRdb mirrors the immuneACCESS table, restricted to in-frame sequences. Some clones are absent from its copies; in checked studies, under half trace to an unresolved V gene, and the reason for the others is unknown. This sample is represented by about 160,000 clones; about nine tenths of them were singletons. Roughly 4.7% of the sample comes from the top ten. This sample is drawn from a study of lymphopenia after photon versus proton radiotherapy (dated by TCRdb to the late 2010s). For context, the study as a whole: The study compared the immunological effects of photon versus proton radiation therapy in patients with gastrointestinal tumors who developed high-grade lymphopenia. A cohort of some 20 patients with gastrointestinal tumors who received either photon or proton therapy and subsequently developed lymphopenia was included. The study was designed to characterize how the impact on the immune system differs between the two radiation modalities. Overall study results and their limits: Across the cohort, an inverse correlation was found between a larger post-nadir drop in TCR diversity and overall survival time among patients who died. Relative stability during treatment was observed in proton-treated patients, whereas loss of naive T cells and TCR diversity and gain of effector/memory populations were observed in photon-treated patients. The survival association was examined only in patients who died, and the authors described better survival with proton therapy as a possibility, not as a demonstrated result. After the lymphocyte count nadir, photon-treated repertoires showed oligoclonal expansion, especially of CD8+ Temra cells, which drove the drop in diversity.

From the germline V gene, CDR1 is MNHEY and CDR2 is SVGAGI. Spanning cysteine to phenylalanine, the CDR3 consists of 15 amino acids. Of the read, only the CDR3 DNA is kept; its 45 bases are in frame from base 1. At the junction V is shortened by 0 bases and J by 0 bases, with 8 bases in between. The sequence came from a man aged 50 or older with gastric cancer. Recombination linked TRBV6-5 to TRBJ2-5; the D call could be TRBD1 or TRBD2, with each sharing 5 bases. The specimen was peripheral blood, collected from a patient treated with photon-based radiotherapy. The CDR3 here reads CASSYSGRDQETQYF. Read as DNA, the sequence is TGTGCCAGCAGTTACTCGGGACGGGACCAAGAGACCCAGTACTTC.